One sample yielded the 24 T cell receptor beta chains listed below, sequenced in a study of Ad26.COV2.S vaccination and SARS-CoV-2 variants. Sequencing was performed with immunoSEQ multiplex PCR; in TCRdb, only in-frame clones are kept and a portion is missing. Of approximately 300,000 clones listed, about 86% are singletons. This sample's treatment: around 19 received Ad26.COV2.S at low or high dose, single or two shots; 5 received placebo; per-sample allocation not given. At day 63 after the first vaccine or placebo injection, samples were drawn. Sequenced material: peripheral blood, taken in a trial of Ad26.COV2.S vaccine versus placebo. Source of these receptors: a person between 18 and 65 years old who received the Ad26.COV2.S COVID-19 vaccine or a placebo.

V and J are TRBV9 and TRBJ2-5; D gene unclear. The CDR3 extends over 13 amino acids. V was clipped by 4 bases and J by 1 base, with 8 bases between them. The germline CDR1 and CDR2 sequences are SGDLS and YYNGEE. CDR3 coding DNA: TGTGCCAGCAGCTTTACCTCCCAAGAGACCCAGTACTTC. This encodes CASSFTSQETQYF.

This chain uses TRBV18 with TRBJ2-3; 8 bases match TRBD1. The CDR3 covers 14 residues. Germline assignment: CDR1 KGHSH and CDR2 LQKENI. The ends lost 3 bases at V and 1 base at J; junction bases unmatched: 0. CDR3: CASSPGQGTDTQYF. For the CDR3, the DNA is TGTGCCAGCTCACCGGGACAGGGCACAGATACGCAGTATTTT.

The V and J genes are TRBV10-3 and TRBJ1-6; unclear D gene. Trimming removed 3 bases from V and 10 bases from J, with 10 bases in between. The CDR3 loop spans 13 amino acids. Per the germline V gene, CDR1 is ENHRY and CDR2 is SYGVKD. The CDR3 DNA is TGTGCCATCAGTGAAGGGAAGCGATCACCCCTCCACTTT. This sequence encodes CAISEGKRSPLHF.

The chain uses TRBV4-3 and TRBJ1-1; the match to TRBD1 covers 9 bases. This CDR3 region has 14 residues. The V gene end was trimmed by 4 bases and the J gene end by 7 bases; junction bases not matched to a gene: 7. In germline, CDR1 is LGHNA, CDR2 YSLEER. CDR3 amino acids: CASSPLLGQGEAFF. In nucleotides, the CDR3 is TGCGCCAGCAGCCCACTTTTGGGACAGGGTGAAGCTTTCTTT.

The chain joins TRBV6-5 to TRBJ2-7; perhaps TRBD1 as D (5 bases). The CDR3 runs to 11 residues. V gave up 6 bases and J gave up 4 bases, with 7 bases separating them. Germline V gene data show CDR1 as MNHEY and CDR2 as SVGAGI. The CDR3 DNA reads as TGTGCCAGCAGGGACACTTACGAGCAGTACTTC. Protein: CASRDTYEQYF.

The rearrangement uses TRBV13 and TRBJ2-1; 8 bases are shared with TRBD2. V dropped 5 bases and J dropped 3; count of bases not matched to a gene: 6. The CDR3 totals 15 residues. CDR1 and CDR2 from the germline V gene are PRHDT and FYEKMQ (reference sequence). The CDR3 DNA reads as TGTGCCAGCAGCCAAAGCGGGGGTCTCTACAATGAGCAGTTCTTC. Residues: CASSQSGGLYNEQFF. Full variable domain (outside the CDR3, taken from reference TRBV13 and TRBJ2-1): AAGVIQSPRHLIKEKRETATLKCYPIPRHDTVYWYQQGPGQDPQFLISFYEKMQSDKGSIPDRFSAQQFSDYHSELNMSSLELGDSALYFCASSQSGGLYNEQFFGPGTRLTVL.

The chain joins TRBV29-1 to TRBJ1-4; D gene ambiguous. V dropped 4 bases and J dropped 8 bases, with 14 bases sitting between them. The CDR3 is 13 amino acids. Germline V gene data show CDR1 as SQVTM and CDR2 as ANQGSEA. CDR3 protein: CSVAPSKGEKLFF. CDR3 bases: TGCAGCGTTGCCCCCTCAAAGGGAGAAAAACTGTTTTTT.

This chain links TRBV5-4 with TRBJ2-7, with 7 bases lining up with TRBD2. Germline CDR1 reads SGHNT; CDR2 reads YYREEE (reference sequence). Losses at the gene ends were 0 bases for V and 2 bases for J; bases not matched to a gene: 8. The CDR3 runs 16 residues. The DNA for the CDR3 is TGTGCCAGCAGCTTGGGTATTGGAAGCGGGGCCTACGAGCAGTACTTC. Amino acids: CASSLGIGSGAYEQYF. Variable domain in full (rest from reference TRBV5-4 and TRBJ2-7): ETGVTQSPTHLIKTRGQQVTLRCSSQSGHNTVSWYQQALGQGPQFIFQYYREEENGRGNFPPRFSGLQFPNYSSELNVNALELDDSALYLCASSLGIGSGAYEQYFGPGTRLTVT.

The chain is built from TRBV10-3 and TRBJ2-1; D gene unclear. Germline lookup yields CDR1 ENHRY and CDR2 SYGVKD. CDR3 length: 14 residues. V dropped 5 bases and J dropped 0 bases, with 8 bases sitting between them. The CDR3 DNA reads TGTGCCATCAGTCTGGGCCCCTCCTACAATGAGCAGTTCTTC. Its protein product is CAISLGPSYNEQFF.

The rearrangement joins TRBV7-3 to TRBJ2-5; weak D call: TRBD2 (5 bases). Germline V CDR1 and CDR2: SGHTA, FQGTGA. Trimming cost V 5 bases and J 2 bases, with 12 bases left between them. CDR3 size: 14 residues. Here the CDR3 DNA reads TGTGCCAGCAGCCGAGGCGGGCCTCAAGAGACCCAGTACTTC. Its protein is CASSRGGPQETQYF.

The V call is TRBV5-4, the J call TRBJ1-4, with D uncertain. Trimming shortened V by 0 bases and J by 0 bases, and 6 bases separated the two germline ends. Germline loops: CDR1 SGHNT, CDR2 YYREEE (reference sequence). The CDR3 has 15 residues. The CDR3: CASSLEPATNEKLFF. CDR3 DNA: TGTGCCAGCAGCTTGGAACCCGCAACTAATGAAAAACTGTTTTTT.

V gene TRBV6-2 or TRBV6-3 combines with J gene TRBJ1-5, with TRBD1 identical over 9 bases. CDR3 size: 16 residues. V shed 6 bases, J shed 2 bases, and the junction held 8 bases outside the gene matches. Looked up from germline, CDR1 is MNHEY and CDR2 is SVGEGT. The CDR3 region is CASSSITGGGNQPQHF. Here the CDR3 DNA reads TGTGCCAGCAGCTCGATTACAGGGGGCGGCAATCAGCCCCAGCATTTT.

The CDR3 reads CASSQGGILGTEAFF. The CDR3 DNA is TGCGCCAGCAGCCAAGGGGGGATATTGGGGACTGAAGCTTTCTTT. The rearrangement links TRBV4-3 to TRBJ1-1; tentatively, D is TRBD1 (5 bases). Germline V gene sequence: CDR1 LGHNA, CDR2 YSLEER. The CDR3 is 15 amino acids. Trimming took off 1 base at V and 5 bases at J, with 14 bases between the two ends.

The rearrangement links TRBV5-1 to TRBJ1-3; 7 bases are a match to TRBD1. Germline CDR1 and CDR2: SGHRS and YFSETQ. Losses at the gene ends were 0 bases for V and 2 bases for J; bases not matched to a gene: 2. CDR3 length: 15 amino acids. CDR3 nucleotide sequence: TGCGCCAGCAGCTTGGAGGGGGCCACTGGAAACACCATATATTTT. Translated, it gives CASSLEGATGNTIYF.

V gene TRBV6-5 combines with J gene TRBJ2-3; D might be TRBD1 or TRBD2, each matching 5 bases. V was pared by 5 bases and J by 1 base, with 13 bases between. This CDR3 spans 15 amino acids. Germline CDR1 reads MNHEY; CDR2 reads SVGAGI. DNA for the CDR3: TGTGCCAGCAGTCACCCGGGACCCGGCACAGATACGCAGTATTTT. This gives the protein CASSHPGPGTDTQYF.

The chain joins TRBV5-1 to TRBJ2-3; TRBD2 matches 11 bases. Germline values: CDR1 SGHRS, CDR2 YFSETQ. V lost 0 bases and J lost 0; bases outside the gene matches: 6. The CDR3 covers 18 residues. The CDR3 protein is CASSLAASGGFSTDTQYF. The CDR3 DNA follows: TGCGCCAGCAGCTTGGCTGCTAGCGGGGGGTTTAGCACAGATACGCAGTATTTT.

This rearrangement joins TRBV15 to TRBJ2-3, with D perhaps TRBD1 (5 bases). In germline, CDR1 is LNHNV, CDR2 YYDKDF (reference sequence). The V end lost 4 bases, the J end lost 12 bases, and 20 bases lay between the germline ends. This CDR3 is 14 amino acids long. Here the CDR3 reads CATSIRSGQRTQYF. The CDR3 DNA follows: TGTGCCACCAGCATTAGATCCGGACAAAGGACACAGTATTTT.

The V gene is TRBV7-8, the J gene TRBJ1-2; 9 bases agree with TRBD1. Looked up from germline, CDR1 is SGHVS and CDR2 is FQNEAQ. V lost 3 bases, J lost 0 bases, and 8 bases stayed unmatched. This CDR3 is 17 amino acids long. The CDR3 spells CASSFSIRDRANYGYTF. As DNA, the CDR3 is TGTGCCAGCAGCTTCTCGATCCGGGACAGGGCTAACTATGGCTACACCTTC.

CDR3 bases: TGTGCCAGCAGCTTAGACAAAAACTATGGCTACACCTTC. It codes for CASSLDKNYGYTF. The chain couples TRBV7-9 to TRBJ1-2, with D unresolved. V was pared by 1 base and J by 2 bases, with 5 bases between. This CDR3 comprises 13 residues. Per germline, CDR1 SEHNR and CDR2 FQNEAQ (reference sequence).

The CDR3, as DNA: TGTGCCATCCTCTTAAAGGAGGGGCCATATAGCAATCAGCCCCAGCATTTT. It codes for CAILLKEGPYSNQPQHF. This rearrangement joins TRBV24-1 to TRBJ1-5; weak D call: TRBD1 (5 bases). Trimming pared 11 bases from V and 0 bases from J, leaving 22 bases between. Germline V gene sequence: CDR1 KGHDR, CDR2 SFDVKD. CDR3 length: 17 amino acids.

The chain is built from TRBV19 and TRBJ1-1; D perhaps matches TRBD1 (6 bases). Germline values: CDR1 LNHDA, CDR2 SQIVND (reference sequence). The CDR3 loop spans 13 amino acids. Trimming cost V 7 bases and J 5 bases, with 14 bases left between them. CDR3 bases: TGTGCCAGTAATAAACCGAGGGGGACTGAAGCTTTCTTT. Translation: CASNKPRGTEAFF.

The J gene is TRBJ1-6, the V gene TRBV18, with unresolved D. This CDR3 is built from 18 residues. With 2 bases removed from V and 0 bases from J, the gap between germline ends came to 14 bases. The germline V gene encodes CDR1 KGHSH and CDR2 LQKENI. This CDR3 is CASSPWRGQSSYNSPLHF. CDR3 DNA: TGTGCCAGCTCACCATGGCGGGGTCAGAGCTCCTATAATTCACCCCTCCACTTT. The whole variable domain, filled in from reference TRBV18 and TRBJ1-6, reads NAGVMQNPRHLVRRRGQEARLRCSPMKGHSHVYWYRQLPEEGLKFMVYLQKENIIDESGMPKERFSAEFPKEGPSILRIQQVVRGDSAAYFCASSPWRGQSSYNSPLHFGNGTRLTVT.

This clone was detected only once. This sequence joins TRBV6-2 or TRBV6-3 and TRBJ1-1, with D unresolved. Trimming removed 0 bases at V and 3 bases at J, with 14 bases between. CDR1 is MNHEY and CDR2 is SVGEGT in the germline V gene. The CDR3 runs to 16 residues. CDR3: CASSYSNQWVHTEAFF. CDR3 DNA: TGTGCCAGCAGTTACTCGAACCAGTGGGTCCACACTGAAGCTTTCTTT.

V usage is TRBV5-4 and J usage is TRBJ1-1; D gene uncertain. The V and J ends lost 0 bases and 7 bases respectively, with 10 bases between them. This CDR3 spans 13 amino acids. Germline loops: CDR1 SGHNT, CDR2 YYREEE (reference sequence). In DNA, the CDR3 is TGTGCCAGCAGCTTGGCGAGGCGGGATGAAGCTTTCTTT. Its protein is CASSLARRDEAFF.